This TCR beta chain was captured by sequencing in a study of response to subunit inactivated influenza vaccine (dated by TCRdb to 2016 to 2019). Notes on the research overall: The study used deep quantitative T cell receptor repertoire profiling to track responses to a trivalent subunit inactivated influenza vaccine. Overall study outcomes, separate from this receptor: The authors proposed that each seasonal influenza vaccination may bring in only a limited number of new T cells.

The CDR3 numbers 12 residues from cysteine through phenylalanine. Just CDR3 DNA is preserved here, 36 bases in frame from base 1. This clonotype was counted at least ten times. The clone's antigen remains unknown. No base quality values were provided; no much bigger clone lies one nucleotide off. Libraries were made using RT-PCR. Sequencing took place on an Illumina HiSeq 2500. TCRdb handled the public reads itself, with Q25 trimming in fastp and clone calling in MiXCR, and kept productive beta chains. Here each entry gathers all rows of one CDR3 protein and keeps the most common genes and DNA. This sample holds some 550,000 distinct CDR3 sequences; around a quarter were observed only once. The ten largest clones capture 2.5% to 3% of the sample. The sample was also reused in another study, on T cells expressing NK-cell markers. Drawing on the second study: 5'RACE template switching, by which a universal primer site and unique molecular identifiers were added, was used to make TCR beta cDNA libraries. TCR beta-chain repertoires were profiled in sorted CD3+CD56+NKG2C+, CD3+CD56+NKG2C- and CD3+CD56-NKG2C+ T-cell subsets from about 8 donors. Among the eight sequenced donors, seven were HCMV-seropositive and one was HCMV-seronegative. In several experiments an anti-gammadeltaTCR antibody was added to restrict sorting to alphabetaTCR-expressing T cells. For several donors, the dominant CD3+CD56+NKG2C+ clonotypes were among the top 10 CD8+ clonotypes and accounted for about 1.0-8% of CD8+ T cells. Those dominant clonotypes were again the most abundant among CD3+CD56-NKG2C+ cells in several donors, at roughly 25-60.1%. Whether the expanded NKG2C-expressing T cell clones were specific for HCMV antigens was left unclear. The study sequenced eight donors, all healthy volunteers chosen at random: three men and five women. HCMV serostatus was determined by detecting HCMV-specific IgG in serum with a commercial ELISA kit. Ficoll density gradient centrifugation was used to isolate peripheral blood mononuclear cells from blood. CD4+ and CD8+ T cells were isolated from PBMC by magnetic immunoseparation with Miltenyi isolation kits. cDNA synthesis was primed from the TCR beta constant segment, followed by two successive PCR amplification steps. The libraries were sequenced on Illumina HiSeq 2000/2500, MiSeq or NextSeq, producing 2 x 150 bp reads. Reads were demultiplexed and grouped by UMI with MIGEC, and clonotypes were assembled and quantified with MiTCR. Only TCR cDNA sequences supported by at least two reads were kept to exclude erroneous sequences. The tcR package was used for downstream repertoire analysis, and clonotypes were matched across fractions by CDR3 nucleotide sequence plus V segment. Antigen specificity was annotated against VDJdb with VDJmatch, allowing one amino acid substitution in CDR3.

The source of this sequence is a man between 45 and 60 years old who received an inactivated influenza vaccine. Donor details come from another sample of the same person, matched by shared clones. The source was CD4+ T cells sorted from PBMCs, collected 11 to 12 days after vaccination. The chain is made from TRBV12-3 or TRBV12-4 and TRBJ2-5; 8 bases in between match TRBD1. The DNA end is a closer match to TRBJ2-3, so the J assignment may be wrong. In nucleotide form, the sequence is TGTGCCAGCAGCCAAGACAGGGGTACGCAGTATTTT. It translates as CASSQDRGTQYF.